What follows are 28 T cell receptor beta chains derived from one specimen sequenced in a study of blood T cell repertoires in COVID-19. Repertoires were generated with immunoSEQ multiplex PCR, while TCRdb's copy carries only in-frame clones and drops some. This repertoire shows about 220,000 clones, around 81% found once; its top ten account for 3% to 3.5%. Sequences were obtained from peripheral blood. These TCRs come from a woman in her 30s who had recovered from COVID-19.

V and J are TRBV28 and TRBJ2-7; tentatively, D is TRBD2 (5 bases). V was shortened by 11 bases and J by 0 bases, with 14 bases between the two germline ends. Germline values: CDR1 MDHEN, CDR2 SYDVKM. This CDR3 has 13 amino acids. For the CDR3, the DNA is TGTGCCGCTCGGACTTCCAGCTCCTACGAGCAGTACTTC. Translation gives CAARTSSSYEQYF.

In its sample, this clone was seen a few times. J is TRBJ1-2 and V is TRBV7-2; D is uncertain. This CDR3 spans 12 amino acids. The germline V and J ends were trimmed by 5 bases and 3 bases, with 7 bases remaining between them. Germline values: CDR1 SGHTA, CDR2 FQGNSA. The CDR3 DNA is TGTGCCAGCAGCGAAACGGACTATGGCTACACCTTC. Encoded protein: CASSETDYGYTF.

The chain has TRBV19 and TRBJ2-7, with D perhaps matching TRBD2 (5 bases). CDR1 and CDR2 (germline): LNHDA, SQIVND (reference sequence). Trimming pared 5 bases from V and 0 bases from J, leaving 17 bases between. The CDR3 has 16 amino acids. CDR3: CASSSPGLSSSYEQYF. CDR3 in DNA: TGTGCCAGTAGTTCACCCGGACTTTCGAGCTCCTACGAGCAGTACTTC.

V is TRBV10-3 and J is TRBJ2-7; TRBD1 agrees at 7 bases. Germline V lookup: CDR1 ENHRY, CDR2 SYGVKD. The CDR3 covers 15 residues. V lost 2 bases to trimming and J lost 2 bases; unmatched junction nucleotides: 6. CDR3 in amino acids: CAISETRDSPYEQYF. CDR3 bases: TGTGCCATCAGTGAGACCCGGGACAGTCCCTACGAGCAGTACTTC.

This chain links TRBV28 with TRBJ2-1; weak D call: TRBD2 (7 bases). The germline V gene has CDR1 MDHEN and CDR2 SYDVKM. The CDR3 is 16 amino acids. The V end lost 3 bases, the J end lost 7 bases, and 19 bases lay between the germline ends. The CDR3 loop is CASSFLPGGANNEQFF. The CDR3 region has the DNA TGTGCCAGCAGTTTCCTGCCGGGGGGCGCGAATAATGAGCAGTTCTTC.

V gene TRBV4-1 combines with J gene TRBJ2-7; possible D gene TRBD2, 6 bases. CDR1 MGHRA and CDR2 YSYEKL come from the germline V gene. Trimming pared 1 base from V and 2 bases from J, leaving 6 bases between. The CDR3 has 13 amino acids. CDR3 in amino acids: CASSQGLAYEQYF. The CDR3 DNA reads TGCGCCAGCAGCCAAGGACTAGCCTACGAGCAGTACTTC.

The V and J genes are TRBV25-1 and TRBJ2-7; D might be TRBD1 (6 bases). The CDR3 sequence is 14 residues long. The germline CDR1 and CDR2 sequences are MGHDK and SYGVNS. Trimming stripped 1 base from V and 12 bases from J, with 19 bases between. The CDR3 here is CASSESQGRNPMYF. CDR3 in DNA: TGTGCCAGCAGTGAATCCCAGGGGCGAAACCCGATGTACTTC.

This clone was seen more than once but under ten times. Other DNA sequences in this specimen translate into the identical CDR3. The V and J genes are TRBV9 and TRBJ2-1; D is unresolved. This CDR3 is 13 amino acids long. Germline CDR1 reads SGDLS; CDR2 reads YYNGEE. Between the trimmed V and J ends, which lost 2 bases and 4 bases, there was a span of 7 bases. The CDR3 coding sequence is TGTGCCAGCAGCGTGGGCGAGTACAATGAGCAGTTCTTC. Its translation: CASSVGEYNEQFF.

This chain connects TRBV9 to TRBJ2-3; D remains ambiguous. Trimming removed 0 bases at V and 2 bases at J, with 13 bases between. Germline V gene lookup returns CDR1 SGDLS and CDR2 YYNGEE. This CDR3 contains 16 residues. CDR3 coding DNA: TGTGCCAGCAGCGTAGGCGACATTGGGTCCACAGATACGCAGTATTTT. Encoded protein: CASSVGDIGSTDTQYF.

V and J are TRBV28 and TRBJ2-7; 11 positions agree with TRBD2. The CDR3 consists of 15 residues. CDR1 and CDR2 (germline): MDHEN, SYDVKM. The J segment lost 5 bases and the V segment lost 5 bases, leaving 8 bases of the junction unmatched. The CDR3 here is CASSSPPSGRHEQYF. The DNA for the CDR3 is TGTGCCAGCAGTAGCCCCCCTAGCGGGAGGCACGAGCAGTACTTC. Filled out from reference TRBV28 and TRBJ2-7, the complete variable domain reads DVKVTQSSRYLVKRTGEKVFLECVQDMDHENMFWYRQDPGLGLRLIYFSYDVKMKEKGDIPEGYSVSREKKERFSLILESASTNQTSMYLCASSSPPSGRHEQYFGPGTRLTVT.

The V call is TRBV6-5, the J call TRBJ1-2, with a tentative D call TRBD1 (6 bases). Germline loops: CDR1 MNHEY, CDR2 SVGAGI. Trimming cost V 4 bases and J 7 bases, with 19 bases left between them. The CDR3 loop spans 15 amino acids. The CDR3 is CASSSKDRPPSGYTF. The CDR3 bases are TGTGCCAGCAGTTCCAAAGACAGGCCTCCCTCTGGCTACACCTTC.

The V gene is TRBV28, the J gene TRBJ1-5; D is uncertain. Trimming cost V 6 bases and J 0 bases, with 12 bases left between them. The CDR3 loop spans 15 amino acids. CDR1 and CDR2 (germline): MDHEN, SYDVKM. The chain's CDR3 is CASSHNRVSNQPQHF. In DNA form, the CDR3 reads TGTGCCAGCAGCCACAACAGAGTTAGCAATCAGCCCCAGCATTTT.

The chain couples TRBV19 to TRBJ2-3, with a weak D call TRBD1 (5 bases). The germline V gene encodes CDR1 LNHDA and CDR2 SQIVND (reference sequence). The CDR3 covers 14 residues. Trimming took off 2 bases at V and 6 bases at J, with 12 bases between the two ends. CDR3 nucleotide sequence: TGTGCCAGTAGTATAATCCAGGGCCGGGATACGCAGTATTTT. Its protein is CASSIIQGRDTQYF.

The chain recombines TRBV6-1 with TRBJ1-5, with D tentatively TRBD1 (5 bases). This CDR3 contains 15 residues. V was trimmed by 0 bases and J by 6 bases, leaving 12 bases between them. The germline CDR1 and CDR2 sequences are MNHNS and SASEGT. CDR3: CASSEALTGIQPQHF. The CDR3 DNA follows: TGTGCCAGCAGTGAAGCCTTAACAGGAATTCAGCCCCAGCATTTT.

V usage is TRBV27 and J usage is TRBJ2-7; D may be TRBD1 (5 bases). The germline gives CDR1 MNHEY, CDR2 SMNVEV (reference sequence). Trimming removed 0 bases from V and 3 bases from J, with 12 bases in between. The CDR3 has 15 residues. In nucleotides, the CDR3 is TGTGCCAGCAGTTTATCCACAGGAAAAGGCTACGAGCAGTACTTC. It is translated as CASSLSTGKGYEQYF.

The CDR3 protein is CASSYGAMMNTEAFF. The CDR3 nucleotides read TGTGCCAGCAGTTACGGGGCGATGATGAACACTGAAGCTTTCTTT. The J gene is TRBJ1-1, the V gene TRBV6-5; TRBD1 is a possible D gene (5 bases). This CDR3 is 15 amino acids long. Germline V gene sequence: CDR1 MNHEY, CDR2 SVGAGI. With 2 bases removed from V and 0 bases from J, the gap between germline ends came to 10 bases.

The count of this clone is one. The chain uses TRBV5-1 and TRBJ2-7; 11 nucleotides line up with TRBD1. CDR1 is SGHRS and CDR2 is YFSETQ in the germline V gene. This CDR3 comprises 17 residues. The V and J ends lost 6 bases and 3 bases, in that order; junction bases with no gene match: 14. The CDR3 bases are TGCGCCAGCACCCTGGGGACAGGGGGAGGAGGGCGCTACGAGCAGTACTTC. It codes for CASTLGTGGGGRYEQYF.

This rearrangement joins TRBV11-2 to TRBJ1-1; D gene uncertain. The germline gives CDR1 SGHAT, CDR2 FQNNGV. The germline V and J ends were trimmed by 5 bases and 4 bases, with 17 bases remaining between them. The CDR3 contains 15 residues. The CDR3 sequence is CASSLRIGGSTEAFF. In nucleotides, the CDR3 is TGTGCCAGCAGCCTTCGGATAGGAGGGAGCACTGAAGCTTTCTTT.

This chain connects TRBV14 to TRBJ1-1; D might be TRBD1 (5 bases). The CDR3 spans 11 residues. The V gene's germline CDR1 is SGHDN and CDR2 FVKESK. Between the trimmed V and J ends, which lost 5 bases and 6 bases, there was a span of 7 bases. The CDR3 region is CASSKGPEAFF. In DNA, the CDR3 is TGTGCCAGCAGCAAGGGGCCTGAAGCTTTCTTT.

The J gene is TRBJ2-7, the V gene TRBV5-8; D is uncertain. Between the trimmed V and J ends, which lost 4 bases and 5 bases, there was a span of 10 bases. This CDR3 spans 12 amino acids. CDR1 and CDR2 from the germline V gene are SGHTS and YDEGEE. The CDR3 DNA is TGTGCCAGCAGCACTCGTTCGAACGAGCAGTACTTC. Amino acid sequence: CASSTRSNEQYF.

The chain employs TRBV18 and TRBJ1-1, with D unclear. This CDR3 contains 14 residues. V shed 2 bases and J shed 6 bases, with 13 bases lying between them. The germline CDR1 and CDR2 sequences are KGHSH and LQKENI. CDR3 region: CASSPREGWPEAFF. The CDR3 DNA reads as TGTGCCAGCTCACCAAGAGAGGGATGGCCTGAAGCTTTCTTT.

This chain joins TRBV9 and TRBJ1-2; 7 bases are a match to TRBD1. The CDR3 extends over 13 amino acids. Germline V lookup: CDR1 SGDLS, CDR2 YYNGEE. V dropped 3 bases and J dropped 3; count of bases not matched to a gene: 2. CDR3 nucleotides: TGTGCCAGCAGCGCCGGACAGGACTATGGCTACACCTTC. This sequence encodes CASSAGQDYGYTF.

The table lists this clone with a count of one. V and J are TRBV7-2 and TRBJ2-1, with 10 bases matching TRBD2. The CDR3 extends over 17 amino acids. The J segment lost 7 bases and the V segment lost 5 bases, leaving 14 bases of the junction unmatched. Germline CDR1 SGHTA, CDR2 FQGNSA. CDR3 coding DNA: TGTGCCAGCAGCCCCCCCCCAGCGGGACTAGCGAGGAATGAGCAGTTCTTC. Its translation is CASSPPPAGLARNEQFF.

The rearrangement joins TRBV6-1 to TRBJ1-3; TRBD1 might be the D (5 bases). V was cut by 1 base and J by 1 base, with 11 bases left in between. This CDR3 spans 16 amino acids. The germline V gene encodes CDR1 MNHNS and CDR2 SASEGT. The CDR3, as DNA: TGTGCCAGCAGTGAAGGGAGCGGGACTTCTGGAAACACCATATATTTT. Protein: CASSEGSGTSGNTIYF.

The V call is TRBV5-1, the J call TRBJ2-6; TRBD1 might be the D (6 bases). The CDR3 extends over 16 amino acids. CDR1 SGHRS and CDR2 YFSETQ come from the germline V gene. The V and J ends lost 5 bases and 1 base respectively, with 13 bases between them. The CDR3 nucleotides are TGCGCCAGCAGGGGGGCCATAGCTTCTGGGGCCAACGTCCTGACTTTC. Translating gives CASRGAIASGANVLTF.

Only one count was recorded for this clone. J is TRBJ2-5 and V is TRBV4-2; D remains ambiguous. Trimming cost V 1 base and J 5 bases, with 11 bases left between them. CDR3 length: 14 residues. Germline loops: CDR1 LGHNA, CDR2 YNFKEQ. Here the CDR3 reads CASSQASAAETQYF. For the CDR3, the DNA is TGTGCCAGCAGCCAAGCGTCCGCGGCGGAGACCCAGTACTTC.

Only one count was recorded for this clone. The rearrangement links TRBV5-1 to TRBJ1-4, with D possibly TRBD1 on 5 matching bases. There are 14 residues in the CDR3. Germline lookup yields CDR1 SGHRS and CDR2 YFSETQ. V was trimmed by 2 bases and J by 8 bases, leaving 13 bases between them. The CDR3 DNA is TGCGCCAGCAGCTTCAATCAGGGTCGGGAAAAACTGTTTTTT. This encodes CASSFNQGREKLFF.

This chain links TRBV28 with TRBJ1-3, with D possibly being TRBD1 (6 bases). CDR1 and CDR2 (germline): MDHEN, SYDVKM. V was pared by 2 bases and J by 1 base, with 12 bases between. The CDR3 runs 16 residues. The CDR3 nucleotides read TGTGCCAGCAGTTTAGTATCGACAGGATCTGGAAACACCATATATTTT. Translation gives CASSLVSTGSGNTIYF.